Sequencing of this T cell receptor (beta chain) was carried out in a study of blood T cell repertoires in COVID-19. Turning to the study itself: Italy, Spain and the United States were the sources of the convalescent and acute COVID-19 samples.

Original data processing: Amplification from reference gene primers served as the basis for estimated nucleated cell counts. The data were produced by immunoSEQ multiplex PCR, yet TCRdb's version contains in-frame clones alone and is incomplete. Clone size and the V and J calls come from that table; the DNA yielded D and trimming. The sample lists about 150,000 clones, 65% to 85% occurring once. V was cut by 0 bases and J by 6 bases, with 12 bases left in between. The germline V gene has CDR1 SGHKS and CDR2 YYEKEE (reference sequence). The CDR3 runs to 14 residues. The chain uses TRBV5-5 and TRBJ1-2; TRBD1 is a possible D gene (6 bases). The receptor comes from a woman in her fifties or sixties with acute or convalescent COVID-19. The material sequenced was peripheral blood. CDR3 nucleotide sequence: TGTGCCAGCAGCTTGGATATAGGGGGTCATGGCTACACCTTC. It translates to CASSLDIGGHGYTF. Full variable domain (missing parts from reference TRBV5-5 and TRBJ1-2): DAGVTQSPTHLIKTRGQQVTLRCSPISGHKSVSWYQQVLGQGPQFIFQYYEKEERGRGNFPDRFSARQFPNYSSELNVNALLLGDSALYLCASSLDIGGHGYTFGSGTRLTVV.